The following is a TCR beta chain sequence with its context. This clone was picked up one time. The antigen it recognizes is unknown. Base qualities are not provided; no much larger clone lies one nucleotide away. The sample's time point, from its label and the paper: baseline before first vaccination. Vaccinee samples came from UK trials COV001 and COV002, including a single-blind randomized controlled phase 2/3 trial of AZD1222 (ChAdOx1 nCoV-19) in healthy adults. Trial participant PBMC samples were collected at day 0 and day 28 after the second dose for TCRbeta chain sequencing. Taken from cysteine to phenylalanine, the CDR3 has 15 residues. Just the 45-base CDR3 DNA is kept, in frame starting at base 1. V is cut back by 0 bases and J by 1 base, with 3 bases in the junction unmatched. CDR1 and CDR2, looked up from the germline V gene, are SGHRS and YFSETQ. The CDR3 regions of human TCRbeta chains were subjected to immunosequencing. The authors' pipeline ran thus. TCRs in the repertoires were matched against a reference library of SARS-CoV-2-specific TCRs that had been generated with the MIRA antigen-specificity platform. Breadth meant the fraction of unique TCRs that were SARS-CoV-2-associated, whereas depth meant the fraction of total T cells that were SARS-CoV-2-associated. Using the MIRA data, each spike-specific TCR was assigned both to the spike region to which the TCR was reactive and to a CD4 or CD8 class. Log10-transformed breadth and depth values were compared by one-way ANOVA with Sidak's multiple comparisons tests. As stored in TCRdb, this immuneACCESS dataset retains in-frame rearrangements with V and J assigned. A fraction of the clones does not appear; measured against another copy, unresolved V genes explain less than half of the discrepancy, and the remainder lacks a known reason. That table gives V, J and clone size, and the DNA gave D and trimming. The sample yields 90,000 to 150,000 clones; 88% were counted once. The top ten clones comprise around 3.5% of the sample.

This sample was included in a study of T cell responses to AZD1222 COVID-19 vaccine (dated by TCRdb to the early 2020s). In terms of the full investigation: AZD1222 recipients whose second dose came at about 4 weeks and those whose second dose came at about 12 weeks were combined into one group, since spike-specific TCR depth and breadth did not differ between the two schedules. TCR sequencing was performed for 233 trial participants, of whom around 200 were given two doses of AZD1222 and around 26 were given two doses of MenACWY control vaccine. Trial participants were enrolled by age into subgroups of 18-55, 56-69 and 70-plus years, and around 150, 28 and 57 TCR-sequenced participants, respectively, were included in these subgroups. Overall study results and their limits: CD4 TCRs associated with the vaccine covered the entire spike protein, and the dominant responses were in regions 160-218 and 743-854. In the small 56-69-year group, the increase in depth fell short of significance, most likely because of low power. Reportedly, almost half of the unique spike-specific TCRs recognized epitopes lying outside the regions that are mutated in the B.1.351 and B.1.1.7 variants. No day 14 peak-response samples were available, so repertoires were characterized only after the peak T cell response. Participants were mostly white British and included more females than males, and it was suggested by the authors that clonal diversity may have been underestimated. After two AZD1222 doses, both the breadth and the depth of spike-specific TCRs were significantly higher than at day 0 and than in MenACWY recipients. Conclusions about previously exposed vaccinees are limited, since just six or seven AZD1222 recipients were seropositive for SARS-CoV-2 at baseline.

The sequencing used peripheral blood, collected on day 0 of AZD1222 vaccination. This clonotype was obtained from an adult in good health. The chain uses TRBV5-1 and TRBJ1-1; the junction holds 7 bases that match TRBD1. Here the CDR3 is given as CASSLDPGGNTEAFF. The nucleotide sequence reads as follows: TGCGCCAGCAGCTTGGACCCAGGGGGGAACACTGAAGCTTTCTTT.